The clone carrying this T cell receptor (beta chain) was recorded a few times. This specimen belongs to a study of patients and donors after allogeneic stem cell transplantation. TCRdb used MiXCR to reprocess the RT-PCR reads, holding one entry per CDR3 protein. This repertoire shows tens of thousands of distinct CDR3 sequences, around 35% found once; its top ten account for around 76%. The trim removed 3 bases at V and 7 bases at J, leaving 2 bases unmatched. The CDR3 totals 11 residues. Germline loops: CDR1 SQVTM, CDR2 ANQGSEA. The chain links TRBV29-1 to TRBJ1-2; 7 nucleotides agree with TRBD1. Sequencing used blood, either unsorted or a sorted T cell fraction (not recorded which). This TCR was sampled from a human donor who was either an allogeneic HSCT recipient or a stem cell or donor lymphocyte infusion donor (not recorded which). It is not recorded whose cells these are; they may come from a transplant donor. The CDR3 region has the DNA TGCAGCGTTGACACAGGGGTTGGCTACACCTTC. It encodes CSVDTGVGYTF.